The 31 T cell receptor beta chains listed next were all sequenced from one sample in a study of T cell repertoires in cytomegalovirus infection. These TCRs' antigens remain unknown. TCRdb re-called the reads through MiXCR, storing one row per CDR3 protein. The profile shows fewer than 900,000 distinct CDR3 sequences, 25% to 35% of them singletons. Sequenced material: cultured CD8+ T cells from PBMCs, taken from culture after CMV antigen stimulation. These receptors were taken from a human donor in good health (CMV status not recorded). Some clones in this sample may be carry-over from other donors' samples.

This rearrangement joins TRBV6-6 to TRBJ2-3; 9 bases map to TRBD2. With 10 bases clipped from V and 2 bases from J, the junction kept 7 bases outside the gene matches. The germline gives CDR1 MNHNY, CDR2 SVGAGI (reference sequence). This CDR3 has 14 residues. The CDR3 region has the DNA TGTGCCACCCTAGCGGGGCTATACACAGATACGCAGTATTTT. It is translated as CATLAGLYTDTQYF.

The rearrangement uses TRBV27 and TRBJ1-5; 7 bases map to TRBD1. CDR3 size: 17 residues. The V gene end was trimmed by 5 bases and the J gene end by 0 bases; junction bases not matched to a gene: 10. Germline CDR1 MNHEY, CDR2 SMNVEV (reference sequence). CDR3 amino acids: CASSQGTAIHSNQPQHF. CDR3 in DNA: TGTGCCAGCAGTCAAGGGACAGCGATACATAGCAATCAGCCCCAGCATTTT.

Only a few counts were recorded for this clonotype. J is TRBJ2-1 and V is TRBV12-5; D uncertain. Deletions cut 3 bases from V and 5 bases from J, with 20 bases between. CDR3 length: 17 residues. Germline V gene lookup returns CDR1 LGHNT and CDR2 FRNRAP. The CDR3 region is CASGFFQVTAPDNEQFF. CDR3 DNA: TGTGCTAGTGGTTTTTTTCAGGTCACAGCGCCGGACAATGAGCAGTTCTTC.

The chain employs TRBV12-3 or TRBV12-4 and TRBJ1-2; tentatively, D is TRBD1 (6 bases). The CDR3 covers 17 residues. V lost 3 bases to trimming and J lost 7 bases, with 24 bases between them. CDR3 bases: TGTGCCAGCAGTTTTGGGATCGGACAGCTAAGGGAGGGTGGCTACACCTTC. This translates into CASSFGIGQLREGGYTF.

The chain uses TRBV4-1 and TRBJ2-1; no clear D gene. Germline CDR1 is MGHRA and CDR2 is YSYEKL. The V and J ends lost 4 bases and 4 bases respectively, with 5 bases between them. The CDR3 sequence is 12 residues long. DNA for the CDR3: TGCGCCAGCAGCCGAGAATACAATGAGCAGTTCTTC. Its translation is CASSREYNEQFF.

In DNA, the CDR3 is TGTGCCAGCAGTTTGACCGGGACAGGGTTTCGGTATAATTCACCCCTCCACTTT. Its protein product is CASSLTGTGFRYNSPLHF. The chain recombines TRBV28 with TRBJ1-6; TRBD1 aligns across 9 bases. This CDR3 region has 18 residues. Trimming took 3 bases from V and 4 from J; bases not matched to a gene: 10. Germline CDR1 is MDHEN and CDR2 is SYDVKM.

This clonotype was found a few times. The chain is built from TRBV6-2 or TRBV6-3 and TRBJ2-3; no clear D. Trimming pared 2 bases from V and 4 bases from J, leaving 10 bases between. CDR3 length: 14 amino acids. Germline V CDR1 and CDR2: MNHEY, SVGEGT. The CDR3 DNA reads TGTGCCAGCAGTTACCGCGCCGAGGCAGATACGCAGTATTTT. Translation gives CASSYRAEADTQYF.

CDR3 sequence reads: CASSFGTGSAQPQHF. The CDR3 coding sequence is TGTGCCAGCAGCTTCGGAACAGGGTCGGCTCAGCCCCAGCATTTT. The rearrangement joins TRBV5-6 to TRBJ1-5, with D possibly TRBD1 on 6 matching bases. The CDR3 spans 15 residues. Trimming cost V 2 bases and J 6 bases, with 15 bases left between them. Germline CDR1 reads SGHDT; CDR2 reads YYEEEE.

As to this clonotype: Sequence at one end of the junction differs from germline and may be a read error. V and J are TRBV12-3 or TRBV12-4 and TRBJ1-1; D is perhaps TRBD1 (5 bases). The CDR3 has 15 amino acids. This CDR3 is CASSDRDRPDTEAFF. The CDR3 bases are TGTGCCAGCAGTGACCGGGACCGCCCAGACACGGAAGCTTTCTTT.

In nucleotides, the CDR3 is TGCAGTGCTAGAGATCGGGTAAATAGCAATCAGCCCCAGCATTTT. Protein product: CSARDRVNSNQPQHF. The J gene is TRBJ1-5, the V gene TRBV20-1; D not resolved. V dropped 0 bases and J dropped 0 bases, with 9 bases sitting between them. This CDR3 spans 15 amino acids. CDR1 is DFQATT, CDR2 SNEGSKA, per germline (reference sequence).

The chain recombines TRBV3-1 with TRBJ2-1; 11 bases are a match to TRBD1. Trimming took 4 bases from V and 8 from J; bases not matched to a gene: 4. Per germline, CDR1 LGHDT and CDR2 YNNKEL (reference sequence). CDR3 length: 14 residues. CDR3 sequence reads: CASSPGQGDDEQFF. CDR3 coding DNA: TGTGCCAGCAGCCCGGGACAGGGGGACGATGAGCAGTTCTTC.

CDR3 loop: CASSFLADRYNEQFF. CDR3 nucleotide sequence: TGTGCCAGCAGTTTTTTAGCGGACCGCTACAATGAGCAGTTCTTC. J is TRBJ2-1 and V is TRBV27; tentatively, D is TRBD2 (6 bases). The V end was cut by 3 bases, the J end by 3 bases, with 12 bases between. CDR3 size: 15 residues. Germline V CDR1 and CDR2: MNHEY, SMNVEV (reference sequence).

In its sample, this clonotype was seen a few times. This chain connects TRBV6-1 to TRBJ2-1; tentative D call: TRBD2 (6 bases). The V gene lost 3 bases and the J gene lost 7 bases, with 13 bases spanning the gap. This CDR3 comprises 14 residues. Germline values: CDR1 MNHNS, CDR2 SASEGT. CDR3 nucleotides: TGTGCCAGCAGTGAGGGTTTTGGAGGGAATGAGCAGTTCTTC. It encodes CASSEGFGGNEQFF.

This clonotype was counted between two and nine times. V gene TRBV11-2 combines with J gene TRBJ2-7; no clear D gene. Germline V gene lookup returns CDR1 SGHAT and CDR2 FQNNGV. V was shortened by 2 bases and J by 4 bases, with 6 bases between the two germline ends. This CDR3 comprises 12 residues. CDR3 nucleotides: TGTGCCAGCAGCTTAACTAAGTACGAGCAGTACTTC. It yields the protein CASSLTKYEQYF.

This clonotype was counted at least ten times. The chain couples TRBV7-8 to TRBJ2-6; D call uncertain. With 1 base removed from V and 0 bases from J, the gap between germline ends came to 7 bases. There are 16 residues in the CDR3. CDR1 is SGHVS, CDR2 FQNEAQ, per germline. CDR3 bases: TGTGCCAGCAGCTTAGGAAGGCCCTCTGGGGCCAACGTCCTGACTTTC. Translated: CASSLGRPSGANVLTF.

In regard to this clonotype: Likely a read error: the CDR3 ends without its conserved phenylalanine or tryptophan. This chain connects TRBV27 to TRBJ1-1, with a possible D match to TRBD1 (5 bases). V was pared by 5 bases and J by 5 bases, with 12 bases between. Germline CDR1 MNHEY, CDR2 SMNVEV (reference sequence). This CDR3 has 13 residues. The CDR3 protein is CASSPRVWTEAFL. As DNA, the CDR3 is TGTGCCAGCAGTCCCAGGGTTTGGACTGAAGCTTTCCTT.

This clonotype was found a few times. V and J are TRBV29-1 and TRBJ2-5; tentative D call: TRBD1 (7 bases). CDR1 is SQVTM, CDR2 ANQGSEA, per germline. Between the trimmed V and J ends, which lost 2 bases and 0 bases, there was a span of 10 bases. The CDR3 has 14 amino acids. The CDR3 DNA follows: TGCAGCGTTGAAACAGGGGAGGACCAAGAGACCCAGTACTTC. It yields the protein CSVETGEDQETQYF.

The chain recombines TRBV10-2 with TRBJ2-3; D may match TRBD1 or TRBD2 (6 bases each). The V gene's germline CDR1 is WSHSY and CDR2 SAAADI. With 2 bases removed from V and 3 bases from J, the gap between germline ends came to 12 bases. The CDR3 spans 15 residues. The CDR3, as DNA: TGCGCCAGCAGTGAGGAGGGGGGAGAGACAGATACGCAGTATTTT. It specifies CASSEEGGETDTQYF.

This chain links TRBV4-1 with TRBJ2-7; no firm D call. CDR1 is MGHRA, CDR2 YSYEKL, per germline. V lost 0 bases to trimming and J lost 3 bases, with 6 bases between them. CDR3 length: 13 residues. DNA for the CDR3: TGCGCCAGCAGCCAAGAAACTGGCTACGAGCAGTACGTC. Translation gives CASSQETGYEQYV.

The rearrangement uses TRBV19 and TRBJ2-1; 9 nucleotides line up with TRBD2. V dropped 4 bases and J dropped 2; count of bases not matched to a gene: 3. CDR1 is LNHDA and CDR2 is SQIVND in the germline V gene (reference sequence). The CDR3 runs 15 residues. CDR3 coding DNA: TGTGCCAGTAGTAAAGGCGGGGGGGCCTACAATGAGCAGTTCTTC. Translation gives CASSKGGGAYNEQFF.

This chain uses TRBV27 with TRBJ2-7; 11 nucleotides match TRBD1. The CDR3 is made up of 15 amino acids. CDR1 and CDR2 (germline): MNHEY, SMNVEV (reference sequence). The ends lost 3 bases at V and 3 bases at J; junction bases unmatched: 4. The chain's CDR3 is CASSFQGTGGYEQYF. The CDR3 DNA sequence: TGTGCCAGCAGTTTTCAGGGGACAGGGGGCTACGAGCAGTACTTC.

The chain combines TRBV2 with TRBJ1-5; perhaps TRBD1 as D (5 bases). Germline CDR1 reads SNHLY; CDR2 reads FYNNEI. The CDR3 loop spans 14 amino acids. The V end lost 5 bases, the J end lost 7 bases, and 15 bases lay between the germline ends. The CDR3 DNA reads TGTGCCAGCAGTCGGGGCAGGGTCGGACAGCCCCAGCATTTT. Its protein is CASSRGRVGQPQHF.

This clonotype was observed once. This rearrangement joins TRBV6-2 or TRBV6-3 to TRBJ1-4; D may be TRBD1 (6 bases). Trimming shortened V by 7 bases and J by 8 bases, and 17 bases separated the two germline ends. CDR3 length: 14 amino acids. Germline-derived CDR1 and CDR2 are MNHEY and SVGEGT. The CDR3 reads CASTWDMRKEKLFF. Written as DNA, the CDR3 is TGTGCCAGCACCTGGGACATGCGAAAGGAAAAACTGTTTTTT.

The chain joins TRBV4-3 to TRBJ2-1, with 11 bases that match TRBD2. The length of the CDR3 is 18 residues. V dropped 3 bases and J dropped 1; count of bases not matched to a gene: 8. From germline, CDR1 is LGHNA and CDR2 YSLEER. CDR3 bases: TGCGCCAGCAGCCACAGGGTGACTAGCGGGGCGTCCTACAATGAGCAGTTCTTC. This translates into CASSHRVTSGASYNEQFF.

This clonotype was recorded many times. The chain joins TRBV7-6 to TRBJ2-1; 8 bases map to TRBD2. The junction had 4 bases not matched to a gene; V was cut back by 1 base and J by 8 bases. The CDR3 sequence is 14 residues long. Germline V gives CDR1 SGHVS, CDR2 FNYEAQ. CDR3 region: CASSLGVAGYEQFF. The CDR3 DNA sequence: TGTGCCAGCAGCTTAGGGGTAGCGGGGTATGAGCAGTTCTTC.

V is TRBV5-3 and J is TRBJ2-3; no reliable D call. TRBV5-3 has ORF status, its function being uncertain. The CDR3 has 15 amino acids. Trimming cost V 8 bases and J 0 bases, with 16 bases left between them. CDR3 region: CASGSGGVSTDTQYF. CDR3 nucleotides: TGTGCCAGCGGATCGGGCGGAGTCAGCACAGATACGCAGTATTTT.

The chain recombines TRBV19 with TRBJ2-2; no definite D call. V shed 4 bases and J shed 4 bases, with 10 bases lying between them. CDR3 size: 14 residues. Per the germline V gene, CDR1 is LNHDA and CDR2 is SQIVND (reference sequence). The CDR3 spells CASSTTDFTGELFF. In nucleotides, the CDR3 is TGTGCCAGTAGTACCACAGATTTCACCGGGGAGCTGTTTTTT.

This clonotype was seen a handful of times. The genes are TRBV24-1 and TRBJ2-6, with a tentative D call TRBD1 (5 bases). The CDR3 extends over 16 amino acids. Trimming took 2 bases from V and 4 from J, leaving 11 bases between them. Germline CDR1 and CDR2: KGHDR and SFDVKD. The CDR3 loop is CATSDYQGLGANVLTF. The CDR3 nucleotides read TGTGCCACCAGTGATTACCAGGGCCTCGGGGCCAACGTCCTGACTTTC.

This clonotype was seen at least ten times. The chain is built from TRBV7-8 and TRBJ2-1, with 10 bases lining up with TRBD1. After removal of 2 bases from V and 4 bases from J, the junction contained 8 bases not matched to a gene. The CDR3 runs to 17 residues. The V gene's germline CDR1 is SGHVS and CDR2 FQNEAQ. The CDR3 sequence is CASSLNPGQGPYNEQFF. The CDR3 nucleotides are TGTGCCAGCAGCTTAAATCCGGGACAGGGGCCTTACAATGAGCAGTTCTTC. The entire variable domain, with the rest obtained from reference TRBV7-8 and TRBJ2-1, is as follows: GAGVSQSPRYKVAKRGQDVALRCDPISGHVSLFWYQQALGQGPEFLTYFQNEAQLDKSGLPSDRFFAERPEGSVSTLKIQRTQQEDSAVYLCASSLNPGQGPYNEQFFGPGTRLTVL.

The CDR3 nucleotides are TGTGCCAGTAGTATAGATTCCCCCCGGTACACTGAAGCTTTCTTT. Its protein product is CASSIDSPRYTEAFF. The chain combines TRBV19 with TRBJ1-1, with D unclear. Per the germline V gene, CDR1 is LNHDA and CDR2 is SQIVND (reference sequence). V was trimmed by 0 bases and J by 3 bases, leaving 11 bases between them. The CDR3 is 15 residues long.

This rearrangement joins TRBV7-8 to TRBJ2-7, with a possible D match to TRBD1 (5 bases). V lost 1 base, J lost 7 bases, and 14 bases lay in between. The CDR3 runs to 14 residues. Germline values: CDR1 SGHVS, CDR2 FQNEAQ. The CDR3 nucleotides read TGTGCCAGCAGCTTAGGGCAGTCCAAGGGGGAGCAGTACGTC. Translating it yields CASSLGQSKGEQYV.